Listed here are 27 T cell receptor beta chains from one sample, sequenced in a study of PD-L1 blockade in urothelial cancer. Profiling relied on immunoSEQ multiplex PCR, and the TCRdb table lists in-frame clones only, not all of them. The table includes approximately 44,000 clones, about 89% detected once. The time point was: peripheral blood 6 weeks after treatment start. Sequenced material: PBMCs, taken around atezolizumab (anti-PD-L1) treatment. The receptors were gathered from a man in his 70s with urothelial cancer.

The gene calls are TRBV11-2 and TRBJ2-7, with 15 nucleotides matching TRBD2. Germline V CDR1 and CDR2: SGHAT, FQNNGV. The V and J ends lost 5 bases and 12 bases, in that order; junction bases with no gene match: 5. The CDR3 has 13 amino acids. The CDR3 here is CASSLGLAGGVYF. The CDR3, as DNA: TGTGCCAGCAGCCTAGGACTAGCGGGAGGGGTGTACTTC.

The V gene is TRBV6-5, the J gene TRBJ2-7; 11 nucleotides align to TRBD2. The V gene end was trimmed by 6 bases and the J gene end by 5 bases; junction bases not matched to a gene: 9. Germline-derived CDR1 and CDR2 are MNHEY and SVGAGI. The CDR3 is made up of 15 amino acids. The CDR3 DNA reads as TGTGCCAGCAGACTAGCGGGAGAAAGCAACCACGAGCAGTACTTC. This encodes CASRLAGESNHEQYF.

The CDR3 here is CASSQISLAGSSKYEQYF. CDR3 in DNA: TGCGCCAGCAGCCAAATAAGTCTAGCGGGGAGCTCGAAGTACGAGCAGTACTTC. V usage is TRBV4-1 and J usage is TRBJ2-7, with 9 bases identical to TRBD2. This CDR3 has 18 residues. Germline CDR1 is MGHRA and CDR2 is YSYEKL. V shed 2 bases, J shed 4 bases, and the junction held 15 bases outside the gene matches.

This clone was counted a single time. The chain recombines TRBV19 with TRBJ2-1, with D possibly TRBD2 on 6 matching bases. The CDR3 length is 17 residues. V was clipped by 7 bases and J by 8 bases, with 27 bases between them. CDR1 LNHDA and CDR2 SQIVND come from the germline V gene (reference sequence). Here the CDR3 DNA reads TGTGCCAGTAATATGAGAGGCGGGATAAGTGTACGGGATGAGCAGTTCTTC. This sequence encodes CASNMRGGISVRDEQFF.

The CDR3 sequence: CAISPGQGAREQYF. The CDR3 coding sequence is TGTGCCATCAGTCCCGGACAGGGGGCGAGGGAGCAGTACTTC. V and J are TRBV10-3 and TRBJ2-7, with 11 bases fitting TRBD1. The CDR3 extends over 14 amino acids. J was trimmed by 7 bases and V by 5 bases; bases with no gene match: 7. Per the germline V gene, CDR1 is ENHRY and CDR2 is SYGVKD.

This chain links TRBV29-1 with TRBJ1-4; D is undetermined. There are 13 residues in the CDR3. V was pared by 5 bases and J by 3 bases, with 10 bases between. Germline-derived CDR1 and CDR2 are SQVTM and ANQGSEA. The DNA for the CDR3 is TGCAGCGTTCGGGATTCTCCTAATGAAAAACTGTTTTTT. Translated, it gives CSVRDSPNEKLFF.

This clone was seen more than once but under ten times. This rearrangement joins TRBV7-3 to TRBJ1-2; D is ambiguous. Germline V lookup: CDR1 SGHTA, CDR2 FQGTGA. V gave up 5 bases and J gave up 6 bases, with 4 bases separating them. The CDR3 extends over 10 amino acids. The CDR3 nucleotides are TGTGCCAGCAGCCAGGATGGCTACACCTTC. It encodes CASSQDGYTF.

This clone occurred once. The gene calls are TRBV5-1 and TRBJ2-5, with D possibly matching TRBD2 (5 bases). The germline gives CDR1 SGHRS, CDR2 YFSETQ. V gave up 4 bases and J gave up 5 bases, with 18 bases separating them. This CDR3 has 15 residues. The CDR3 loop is CASSRLSGIGETQYF. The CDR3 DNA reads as TGCGCCAGCAGCCGCCTCTCCGGGATAGGGGAGACCCAGTACTTC.

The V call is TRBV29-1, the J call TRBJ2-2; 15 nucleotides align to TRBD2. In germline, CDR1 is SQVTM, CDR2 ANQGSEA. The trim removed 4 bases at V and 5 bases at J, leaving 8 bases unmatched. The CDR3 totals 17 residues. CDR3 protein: CSVVSGLAGGGTGELFF. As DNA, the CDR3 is TGCAGCGTTGTATCGGGACTAGCGGGAGGAGGAACCGGGGAGCTGTTTTTT.

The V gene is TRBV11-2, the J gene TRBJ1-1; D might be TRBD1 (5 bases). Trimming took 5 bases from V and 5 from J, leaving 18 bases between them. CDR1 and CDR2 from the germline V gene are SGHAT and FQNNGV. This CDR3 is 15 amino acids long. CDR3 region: CASSADQGRWTEAFF. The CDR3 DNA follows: TGTGCCAGCAGCGCAGACCAGGGAAGGTGGACTGAAGCTTTCTTT.

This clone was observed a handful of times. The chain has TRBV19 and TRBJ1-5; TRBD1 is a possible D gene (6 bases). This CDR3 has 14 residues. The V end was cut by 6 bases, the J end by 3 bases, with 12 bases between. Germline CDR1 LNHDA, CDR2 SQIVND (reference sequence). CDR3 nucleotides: TGTGCCAGTAGGTCTGGACAGTTCAATCAGCCCCAGCATTTT. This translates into CASRSGQFNQPQHF.

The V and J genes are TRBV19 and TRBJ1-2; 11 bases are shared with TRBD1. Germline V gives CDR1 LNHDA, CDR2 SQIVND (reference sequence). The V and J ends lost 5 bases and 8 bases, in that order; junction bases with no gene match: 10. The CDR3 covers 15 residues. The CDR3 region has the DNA TGTGCCAGTAGTTCCCCCTGGACAGGGGGCGACGGCTACACCTTC. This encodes CASSSPWTGGDGYTF. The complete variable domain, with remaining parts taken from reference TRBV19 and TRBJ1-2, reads DGGITQSPKYLFRKEGQNVTLSCEQNLNHDAMYWYRQDPGQGLRLIYYSQIVNDFQKGDIAEGYSVSREKKESFPLTVTSAQKNPTAFYLCASSSPWTGGDGYTFGSGTRLTVV.

DNA of the CDR3: TGTGCCAGCAGCCAAGCGGAGGGGGCAAACACTGAAGCTTTCTTT. This sequence encodes CASSQAEGANTEAFF. The chain combines TRBV4-2 with TRBJ1-1; 7 bases line up with TRBD1. CDR1 and CDR2 (germline): LGHNA, YNFKEQ. With 1 base clipped from V and 2 bases from J, the junction kept 4 bases outside the gene matches. CDR3 size: 15 residues.

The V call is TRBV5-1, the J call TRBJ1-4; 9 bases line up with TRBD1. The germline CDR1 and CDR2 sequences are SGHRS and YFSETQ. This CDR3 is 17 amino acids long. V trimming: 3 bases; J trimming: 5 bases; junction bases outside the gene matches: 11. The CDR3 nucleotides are TGCGCCAGCAGCTCTTTCCCGGGACAGGGACGGAATGAAAAACTGTTTTTT. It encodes CASSSFPGQGRNEKLFF.

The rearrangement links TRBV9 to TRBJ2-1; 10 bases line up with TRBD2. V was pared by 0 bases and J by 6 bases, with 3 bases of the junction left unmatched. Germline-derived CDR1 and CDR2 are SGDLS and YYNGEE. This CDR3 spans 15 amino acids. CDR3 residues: CASSVGTSGINEQFF. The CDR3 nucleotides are TGTGCCAGCAGCGTAGGTACTAGCGGGATCAATGAGCAGTTCTTC.

In DNA, the CDR3 is TGTGCCAGTAGTATTGTGCGGGGGCGCCTAAACATTCAGTACTTC. Translated, it gives CASSIVRGRLNIQYF. The chain carries TRBV19 and TRBJ2-4, with D tentatively TRBD2 (7 bases). Looked up from germline, CDR1 is LNHDA and CDR2 is SQIVND (reference sequence). Trimming took 3 bases from V and 6 from J, leaving 15 bases between them. This CDR3 has 15 residues.

CDR3: CASSLRTEETQYF. CDR3 bases: TGCGCCAGCAGCCTACGGACAGAAGAGACCCAGTACTTC. The J gene is TRBJ2-5, the V gene TRBV4-1; a possible D gene is TRBD1 (6 bases). V lost 4 bases, J lost 3 bases, and 9 bases lay in between. The V gene's germline CDR1 is MGHRA and CDR2 YSYEKL. The CDR3 is made up of 13 amino acids.

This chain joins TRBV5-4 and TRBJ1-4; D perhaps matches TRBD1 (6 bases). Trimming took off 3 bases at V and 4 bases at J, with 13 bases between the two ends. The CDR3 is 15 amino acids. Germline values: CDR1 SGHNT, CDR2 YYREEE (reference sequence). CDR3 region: CASSWGQGDNEKLFF. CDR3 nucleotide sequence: TGTGCCAGCAGCTGGGGACAAGGGGATAATGAAAAACTGTTTTTT.

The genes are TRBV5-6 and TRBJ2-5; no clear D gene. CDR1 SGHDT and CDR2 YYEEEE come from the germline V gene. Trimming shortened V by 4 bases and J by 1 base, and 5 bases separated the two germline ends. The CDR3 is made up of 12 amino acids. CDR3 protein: CASSLPQETQYF. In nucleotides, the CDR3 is TGTGCCAGCAGCCTTCCCCAAGAGACCCAGTACTTC.

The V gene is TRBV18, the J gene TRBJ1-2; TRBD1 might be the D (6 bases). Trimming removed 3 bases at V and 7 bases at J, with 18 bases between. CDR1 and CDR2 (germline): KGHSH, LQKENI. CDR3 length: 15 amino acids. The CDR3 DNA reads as TGTGCCAGCTCACCTGATTCAGGGGCTCCCATTGGCTACACCTTC. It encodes CASSPDSGAPIGYTF.

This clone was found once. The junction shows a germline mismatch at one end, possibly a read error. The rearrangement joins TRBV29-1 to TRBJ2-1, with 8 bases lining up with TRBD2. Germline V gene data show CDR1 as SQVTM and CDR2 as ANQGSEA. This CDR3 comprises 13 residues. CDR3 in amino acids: CSALAGSYNGQFF. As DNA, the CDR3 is TGCAGCGCTTTAGCGGGATCCTACAATGGGCAGTTCTTC.

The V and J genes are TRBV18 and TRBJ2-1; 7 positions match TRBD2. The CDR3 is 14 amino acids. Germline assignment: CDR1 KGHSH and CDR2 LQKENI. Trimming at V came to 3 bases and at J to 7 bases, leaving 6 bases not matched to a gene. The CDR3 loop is CASSPYRGVNEQFF. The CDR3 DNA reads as TGTGCCAGCTCACCCTACCGGGGGGTAAATGAGCAGTTCTTC.

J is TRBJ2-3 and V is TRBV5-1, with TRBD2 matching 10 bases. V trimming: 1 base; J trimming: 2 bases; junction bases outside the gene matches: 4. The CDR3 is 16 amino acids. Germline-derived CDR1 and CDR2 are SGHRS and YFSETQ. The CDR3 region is CASSLKAGGYTDTQYF. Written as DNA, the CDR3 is TGCGCCAGCAGCTTGAAAGCGGGAGGGTACACAGATACGCAGTATTTT.

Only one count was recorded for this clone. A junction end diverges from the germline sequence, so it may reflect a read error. CDR3 in DNA: TGCGCCAGCAGCCTCCGGGACAGGAGATTTTTT. This sequence encodes CASSLRDRRFF. This chain uses TRBV5-1 with TRBJ2-3; 8 nucleotides align to TRBD1. The CDR3 loop spans 11 amino acids. Germline-derived CDR1 and CDR2 are SGHRS and YFSETQ.

CDR3 protein: CASSLARGGAKRRNQPQHF. In DNA form, the CDR3 reads TGTGCCAGCAGCTTAGCTCGGGGGGGGGCTAAACGGAGGAATCAGCCCCAGCATTTT. The chain recombines TRBV7-9 with TRBJ1-5; D is perhaps TRBD1 (6 bases). Per the germline V gene, CDR1 is SEHNR and CDR2 is FQNEAQ (reference sequence). The CDR3 extends over 19 amino acids. Trimming removed 0 bases at V and 4 bases at J, with 22 bases between.

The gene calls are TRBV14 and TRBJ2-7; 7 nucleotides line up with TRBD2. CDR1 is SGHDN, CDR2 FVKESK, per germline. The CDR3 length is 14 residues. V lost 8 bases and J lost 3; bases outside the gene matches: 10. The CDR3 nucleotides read TGTGCCAGCGGCCGGTCGGGGGGTCGCTACGAGCAGTACTTC. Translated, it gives CASGRSGGRYEQYF.

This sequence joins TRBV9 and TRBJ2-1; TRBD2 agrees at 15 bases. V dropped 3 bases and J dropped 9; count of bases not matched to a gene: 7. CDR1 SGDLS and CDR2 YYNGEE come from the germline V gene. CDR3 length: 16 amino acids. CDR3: CASSAGLAGGFGEQFF. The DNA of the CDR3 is TGTGCCAGCAGCGCGGGACTAGCGGGAGGTTTTGGTGAGCAGTTCTTC.